This T cell receptor beta chain was recovered during a study of shared clonotypes between healthy human individuals. Study in general: For every donor, three CD4 naive, three CD4 memory, two CD8 naive and one CD8 memory plates were used.

Methods used by the authors: Junction-only immunoSEQ sequences carried no quality scores, so filtering differed. Profiling relied on immunoSEQ multiplex PCR, and the TCRdb table lists in-frame clones only, not all of them. V, J and clone size reflect that table, while D and trimming were determined from the DNA. This sample has approximately 2.5 million clones, with around nine tenths found just once. In the case of this clone: Its specificity is not known.

Overall study results and limits: Clonotype sharing across a few donors was observed for around 4.5% of naive CD4 clonotypes.

CDR1 is SGHNT and CDR2 is YYREEE in the germline V gene (reference sequence). This CDR3 contains 15 residues. The V and J ends lost 1 base and 2 bases respectively, with 13 bases between them. The sequence was obtained from a man younger than 35 in good health. The rearrangement links TRBV5-4 to TRBJ2-7; unclear D gene. Sequencing was performed on naive CD4+ T cells sorted from blood. The subset was: CD45RA+ positively selected. The CDR3 nucleotides read TGTGCCAGCAGCTTGAACCCCACCCCGGCCTACGAGCAGTACTTC. Translation: CASSLNPTPAYEQYF.